Below, 21 T cell receptor beta chains from the same sample are listed, as sequenced in a study of blood T cells in healthy people across ages (dated by TCRdb to 2014 to 2015). Library preparation employed 5' RACE. A second roughly 7 to 11 cycle PCR used a sample-barcoded 5' primer and a J-beta primer mix. TCRdb ran its own pipeline on the public reads, namely fastp trimming at Q25 and MiXCR clone calling, and kept in-frame beta chains. Here each entry gathers all rows of one CDR3 protein and keeps the most common genes and DNA. The sample profile shows around 1,800,000 distinct CDR3 sequences; 30% to 40% of them were found once. The leading ten clones occupy 23% of the sample. The sample was blood. All receptors derive from a human donor in good health.

The rearrangement joins TRBV7-8 to TRBJ2-4, with D hard to call. Germline V gene sequence: CDR1 SGHVS, CDR2 FQNEAQ. The germline V and J ends were trimmed by 1 base and 8 bases, with 12 bases remaining between them. The CDR3 is made up of 14 amino acids. The CDR3 loop is CASSLVAGLDIQYF. The CDR3 DNA reads TGTGCCAGCAGCTTAGTCGCTGGGTTGGACATTCAGTACTTC.

This clonotype has only a few counts. V is TRBV6-5 and J is TRBJ2-1; 9 bases agree with TRBD2. In germline, CDR1 is MNHEY, CDR2 SVGAGI. V trimming: 0 bases; J trimming: 9 bases; junction bases outside the gene matches: 6. CDR3 length: 15 amino acids. The CDR3 nucleotides are TGTGCCAGCAGTTACTCGCTAGCGGGGACGGGTGAGCAGTTCTTC. Translated: CASSYSLAGTGEQFF.

V is TRBV9 and J is TRBJ2-3; the match to TRBD1 covers 7 bases. V lost 3 bases and J lost 0; bases outside the gene matches: 7. The CDR3 is 16 residues long. The germline CDR1 and CDR2 sequences are SGDLS and YYNGEE. The CDR3: CASSDGTALSTDTQYF. Written as DNA, the CDR3 is TGTGCCAGCAGCGACGGGACAGCCCTTAGCACAGATACGCAGTATTTT. The full variable domain, completed using reference TRBV9 and TRBJ2-3, is DSGVTQTPKHLITATGQRVTLRCSPRSGDLSVYWYQQSLDQGLQFLIQYYNGEERAKGNILERFSAQQFPDLHSELNLSSLELGDSALYFCASSDGTALSTDTQYFGPGTRLTVL.

This clonotype was found a few times. The rearrangement uses TRBV15 and TRBJ1-2; the D gene is possibly TRBD1 (6 bases). CDR1 is LNHNV and CDR2 is YYDKDF in the germline V gene (reference sequence). The CDR3 length is 14 residues. Trimming stripped 4 bases from V and 4 bases from J, with 13 bases between. CDR3 coding DNA: TGTGCCACCAGCATAGAACAGGGAGGCTATGGCTACACCTTC. Residues: CATSIEQGGYGYTF.

This clonotype was observed at least ten times. This chain links TRBV29-1 with TRBJ2-5; TRBD2 matches at 8 bases. V lost 5 bases to trimming and J lost 4 bases; unmatched junction nucleotides: 9. The CDR3 is 14 amino acids. The germline gives CDR1 SQVTM, CDR2 ANQGSEA. CDR3: CSVFGGALGETQYF. In DNA form, the CDR3 reads TGCAGCGTTTTCGGGGGGGCGTTGGGAGAGACCCAGTACTTC.

The chain uses TRBV7-2 and TRBJ1-4, with 7 nucleotides matching TRBD1. With 6 bases clipped from V and 8 bases from J, the junction kept 12 bases outside the gene matches. Germline loops: CDR1 SGHTA, CDR2 FQGNSA. The CDR3 sequence is 15 residues long. CDR3 protein: CASSPDRDPGEKLFF. Here the CDR3 DNA reads TGTGCCAGCAGTCCTGACAGGGATCCGGGCGAAAAACTGTTTTTT.

The rearrangement uses TRBV27 and TRBJ1-1; 7 bases are shared with TRBD1. Germline values: CDR1 MNHEY, CDR2 SMNVEV (reference sequence). V was pared by 0 bases and J by 5 bases, with 6 bases of the junction left unmatched. CDR3 length: 15 residues. The CDR3 coding sequence is TGTGCCAGCAGTTTATCGGGACAGTCGGGAACTGAAGCTTTCTTT. Amino acid sequence: CASSLSGQSGTEAFF.

The chain is built from TRBV20-1 and TRBJ2-5, with D maybe TRBD1 (6 bases). This CDR3 region has 14 residues. CDR1 and CDR2 from the germline V gene are DFQATT and SNEGSKA (reference sequence). V dropped 1 base and J dropped 3 bases, with 12 bases sitting between them. The CDR3 region is CSARAPTGKETQYF. The CDR3 DNA reads TGCAGTGCTAGAGCCCCGACAGGAAAAGAGACCCAGTACTTC.

This clonotype was recorded a few times. The V and J genes are TRBV28 and TRBJ1-2; no firm D call. This CDR3 has 11 amino acids. The V gene lost 5 bases and the J gene lost 10 bases, with 11 bases spanning the gap. Per the germline V gene, CDR1 is MDHEN and CDR2 is SYDVKM. CDR3 sequence: CASSVLRHYTF. The CDR3 DNA follows: TGTGCCAGCAGTGTCCTGCGGCACTACACCTTC.

The V and J genes are TRBV7-2 and TRBJ1-2; possible D gene TRBD1, 5 bases. Germline V CDR1 and CDR2: SGHTA, FQGNSA. Trimming shortened V by 4 bases and J by 2 bases, and 17 bases separated the two germline ends. The CDR3 length is 16 residues. The CDR3 DNA reads as TGTGCCAGCAGCTACCCTCCGGGACGGCCCAACTATGGCTACACCTTC. Encoded protein: CASSYPPGRPNYGYTF.

This clonotype was seen a few times. The CDR3 region is CASSWDILNTEAFF. As DNA, the CDR3 is TGTGCCAGCAGCTGGGACATCCTGAACACTGAAGCTTTCTTT. The V call is TRBV7-9, the J call TRBJ1-1; tentative D call: TRBD1 (6 bases). This CDR3 has 14 residues. V lost 4 bases and J 0 bases, leaving 9 bases between the germline ends. Germline V gene lookup returns CDR1 SEHNR and CDR2 FQNEAQ (reference sequence).

This clonotype was observed at least ten times. The V call is TRBV11-3, the J call TRBJ2-7; a possible D gene is TRBD1 (6 bases). CDR1 is SGHNT, CDR2 YENEEA, per germline. Trimming left V 5 bases short and J 1 base short, with 9 bases between. The CDR3 has 13 amino acids. CDR3 residues: CASSIQGSYEQYF. The CDR3 DNA follows: TGTGCCAGCAGCATTCAGGGGTCCTACGAGCAGTACTTC.

The V and J genes are TRBV6-5 and TRBJ2-3; D possibly corresponds to TRBD1 (6 bases). Germline V lookup: CDR1 MNHEY, CDR2 SVGAGI. CDR3 length: 15 residues. V lost 6 bases and J 0 bases, leaving 13 bases between the germline ends. In DNA, the CDR3 is TGTGCCAGCAGACCCCACAGGGAAAGCACAGATACGCAGTATTTT. It translates to CASRPHRESTDTQYF.

The chain is built from TRBV4-3 and TRBJ1-2; possible D gene TRBD1, 5 bases. The germline V gene encodes CDR1 LGHNA and CDR2 YSLEER. The length of the CDR3 is 16 residues. V was shortened by 2 bases and J by 4 bases, with 17 bases between the two germline ends. CDR3 protein: CASSQTQRLGVYGYTF. The DNA for the CDR3 is TGCGCCAGCAGCCAAACGCAAAGGCTGGGGGTCTATGGCTACACCTTC.

The chain carries TRBV20-1 and TRBJ1-2; D is possibly TRBD1 (6 bases). V lost 6 bases, J lost 7 bases, and 27 bases lay in between. Germline V gene data show CDR1 as DFQATT and CDR2 as SNEGSKA (reference sequence). The CDR3 is 16 amino acids. DNA of the CDR3: TGCAGTGCGACTCTACTACTAGAGGGGGGGCGCGGTGGCTACACCTTC. It yields the protein CSATLLLEGGRGGYTF.

V is TRBV5-1 and J is TRBJ2-7; 7 nucleotides line up with TRBD2. Trimming cost V 6 bases and J 2 bases; bases outside gene matches: 8. The germline V gene encodes CDR1 SGHRS and CDR2 YFSETQ. This CDR3 region has 14 residues. CDR3 in DNA: TGCGCCAGCAAGGAGACTAGCTTTACCTACGAGCAGTACTTC. This codes for CASKETSFTYEQYF.

This chain links TRBV12-3 or TRBV12-4 with TRBJ1-1; D not certain. Trimming took 2 bases from V and 4 from J, leaving 11 bases between them. This CDR3 is built from 14 residues. The chain's CDR3 is CASSLRGFGTEAFF. The CDR3 region has the DNA TGTGCCAGCAGTTTACGTGGTTTTGGCACTGAAGCTTTCTTT.

The gene calls are TRBV6-5 and TRBJ1-1; D is ambiguous. CDR1 and CDR2 from the germline V gene are MNHEY and SVGAGI. V was cut by 2 bases and J by 5 bases, with 9 bases left in between. This CDR3 has 13 amino acids. The CDR3 nucleotides read TGTGCCAGCAGTTACCTGCTCGGAACTGAAGCTTTCTTT. The encoded protein is CASSYLLGTEAFF.

In the case of this clonotype: One end of the junction does not line up with germline, which may come from a read error. V and J are TRBV20-1 and TRBJ2-2; TRBD2 might be the D (5 bases). This CDR3 is built from 12 residues. Germline-derived CDR1 and CDR2 are DFQATT and SNEGSKA (reference sequence). CDR3 nucleotides: TGCGGTGCTAGCTTGTACACCGGGGAGCTGTTTTTT. Protein: CGASLYTGELFF.

CDR3 region: CASSLRVAGENIQYF. In DNA form, the CDR3 reads TGTGCCAGCAGCTTACGAGTGGCAGGGGAAAACATTCAGTACTTC. This chain joins TRBV7-8 and TRBJ2-5; TRBD1 might be the D (6 bases). TRBJ2-4 explains the end of the DNA better; the J call may be wrong. Germline lookup yields CDR1 SGHVS and CDR2 FQNEAQ. The CDR3 has 15 residues.

There are a few counts of this clonotype. J is TRBJ1-1 and V is TRBV12-3 or TRBV12-4; D remains ambiguous. This CDR3 has 16 amino acids. Trimming removed 7 bases from V and 4 bases from J, with 22 bases in between. CDR3 loop: CASTDHNPVGLTEAFF. DNA for the CDR3: TGTGCCAGCACCGATCATAACCCAGTGGGTCTCACTGAAGCTTTCTTT.